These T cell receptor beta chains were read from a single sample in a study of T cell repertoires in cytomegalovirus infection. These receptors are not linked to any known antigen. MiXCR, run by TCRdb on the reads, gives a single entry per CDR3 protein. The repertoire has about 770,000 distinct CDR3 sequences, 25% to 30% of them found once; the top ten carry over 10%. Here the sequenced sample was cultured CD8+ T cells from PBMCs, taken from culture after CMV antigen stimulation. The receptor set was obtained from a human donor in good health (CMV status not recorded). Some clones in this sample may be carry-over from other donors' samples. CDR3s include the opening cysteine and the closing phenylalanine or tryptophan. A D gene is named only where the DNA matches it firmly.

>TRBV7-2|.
CASSLAGTPGVYEQYF
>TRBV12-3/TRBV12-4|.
CASSLNSHSYEQYF
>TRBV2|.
CASSEGPNQETQYF
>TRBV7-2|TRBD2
CASSLAGTTHNNEQFF
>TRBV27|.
CASSLGSYFYSGANVLTF
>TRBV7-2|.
CASSLVPAVGRAYEQYF
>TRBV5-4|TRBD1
CASRGDRGYAGELFF
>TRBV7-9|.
CASSLVVRGYGYTF
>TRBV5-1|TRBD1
CASSLETGVNEQFF
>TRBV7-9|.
CASHGTDSLILFAEAFF
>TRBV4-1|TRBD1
CASSHPGQGREQYF
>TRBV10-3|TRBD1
CAISEGDRLMETQYF
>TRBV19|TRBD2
CASTQRGGAETPVSGANVMTF
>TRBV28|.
CASSAQWTGELFF
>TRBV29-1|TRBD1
CSVDRDSSGANVLTF
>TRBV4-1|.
CASSQDFDEKLFF
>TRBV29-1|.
CSVTRITRSGANVLTF
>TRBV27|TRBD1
CASSLNRGLQPQHF
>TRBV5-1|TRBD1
CASGPGQAEYF
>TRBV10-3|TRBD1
CAIKEYRGNDYGYTF
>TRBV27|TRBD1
CASSLTGADYNEQFF
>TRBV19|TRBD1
CASSIGQGANYGYTF
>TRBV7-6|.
CASSLELDTDTQYF
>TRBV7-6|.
CASSSTSGHIYGYTF
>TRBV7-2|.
CASSARTSSFNEQFF
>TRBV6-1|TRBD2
CASSEIGGGLPNEQFF
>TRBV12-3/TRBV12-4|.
CASSSSSRSSYEQYF
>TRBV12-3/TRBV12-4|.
CASSLVYPGARGYTF
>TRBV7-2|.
CASSTPSRAGELFF
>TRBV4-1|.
CASSRIEVDEPEAFF
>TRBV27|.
CASIGGFRTEAFF
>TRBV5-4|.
CASSSGMFYNEQFF
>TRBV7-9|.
CASSLGHPGSGNTIYF
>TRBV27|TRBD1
CATLDRAPSGANVLTF
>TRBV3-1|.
CASSQDPGETQYF
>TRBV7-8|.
CASRSGLTYNEQFF
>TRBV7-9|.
CASTDLWGSTDTQYF
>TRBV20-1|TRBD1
CSAATGVEQYF
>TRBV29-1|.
CSVEDRARGVTEAFF
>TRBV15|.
CATSRADDYTEAFF